This entry lists 10 T cell receptor beta chains sequenced from one sample in a study of cytomegalovirus exposure and HLA in healthy donors (dated by TCRdb to between 2016 and 2019). The method behind the library was the immunoSEQ multiplex PCR assay. The multiplex PCR relied on a mix of 60 forward primers for TCR Vbeta segments and 13 reverse primers for TCR Jbeta segments. The table comes from immuneACCESS by way of TCRdb, which keeps in-frame sequences with V and J called. Part of the clones is missing from these tables; in studies checked, under half for an unresolved V gene and the rest for unknown reasons. The table held for this sample gives roughly 53,000 clones. The ten largest make up around 11% of the sample. The sequenced material came from PBMCs. Receptors originate from a man in his late teens or twenties in good health and CMV-seropositive.

The chain has TRBV6-1 and TRBJ2-3; 8 positions agree with TRBD2. Germline V gene data show CDR1 as MNHNS and CDR2 as SASEGT. With V trimmed by 5 bases and J by 0 bases, 4 bases remained unmatched. The CDR3 is 15 residues long. Here the CDR3 reads CASSQTSGSTDTQYF. DNA of the CDR3: TGTGCCAGCAGTCAAACTAGCGGCAGCACAGATACGCAGTATTTT.

The V and J genes are TRBV30 and TRBJ1-5; 11 bases agree with TRBD1. Germline CDR1 reads GTSNPN; CDR2 reads SVGIG (reference sequence). J was trimmed by 4 bases and V by 8 bases; bases with no gene match: 4. The length of the CDR3 is 13 residues. Here the CDR3 DNA reads TGTGCCGCAGGACAGGGGGCAAATCAGCCCCAGCATTTT. This encodes CAAGQGANQPQHF.

CDR3 region: CASSPRRGETQYF. DNA of the CDR3: TGTGCCAGCAGCCCGAGGCGCGGTGAGACCCAGTACTTC. V usage is TRBV27 and J usage is TRBJ2-5, with no clear D. With 6 bases removed from V and 5 bases from J, the gap between germline ends came to 13 bases. Germline V CDR1 and CDR2: MNHEY, SMNVEV (reference sequence). This CDR3 is built from 13 residues.

J is TRBJ1-1 and V is TRBV6-5, with TRBD1 matching 9 bases. Per the germline V gene, CDR1 is MNHEY and CDR2 is SVGAGI. The junction had 6 bases not matched to a gene; V was cut back by 6 bases and J by 4 bases. CDR3 length equals 14 residues. The CDR3 DNA follows: TGTGCCAGCAGGCTCGGGACAGGGATCACTGAAGCTTTCTTT. This encodes CASRLGTGITEAFF.

The chain uses TRBV27 and TRBJ1-5, with a weak D call TRBD1 (6 bases). This CDR3 comprises 17 residues. From germline, CDR1 is MNHEY and CDR2 SMNVEV (reference sequence). Trimming shortened V by 5 bases and J by 11 bases, and 28 bases separated the two germline ends. The CDR3 DNA reads as TGTGCCAGCAGTACCGCAGACCGGGACATAGGTATTTGGTCCCAGCATTTT. This codes for CASSTADRDIGIWSQHF.

The J gene is TRBJ2-5, the V gene TRBV19; D may be TRBD1 (5 bases). V lost 7 bases to trimming and J lost 4 bases, with 10 bases between them. In germline, CDR1 is LNHDA, CDR2 SQIVND (reference sequence). This CDR3 is 12 amino acids long. CDR3 protein: CASNAGRETQYF. The CDR3 coding sequence is TGTGCCAGTAACGCAGGGCGAGAGACCCAGTACTTC.

The gene calls are TRBV7-9 and TRBJ1-3; TRBD1 aligns across 9 bases. The germline V gene encodes CDR1 SEHNR and CDR2 FQNEAQ (reference sequence). The length of the CDR3 is 17 residues. After removal of 1 base from V and 4 bases from J, the junction contained 8 bases not matched to a gene. CDR3 loop: CASSLGWTGDHGNTIYF. The CDR3 DNA reads as TGTGCCAGCAGCTTAGGGTGGACAGGGGATCACGGAAACACCATATATTTT.

This chain joins TRBV30 and TRBJ1-5; D might be TRBD1 (5 bases). The CDR3 spans 15 residues. The V gene's germline CDR1 is GTSNPN and CDR2 SVGIG (reference sequence). Trimming took 0 bases from V and 3 from J, leaving 12 bases between them. CDR3 protein: CAWSVKGLFNQPQHF. DNA of the CDR3: TGTGCCTGGAGTGTGAAGGGACTGTTCAATCAGCCCCAGCATTTT.

The chain recombines TRBV27 with TRBJ1-2; no clear D gene. Germline CDR1 reads MNHEY; CDR2 reads SMNVEV (reference sequence). Trimming stripped 0 bases from V and 5 bases from J, with 16 bases between. The CDR3 is 16 amino acids. The CDR3: CASSLSQLAERYGYTF. CDR3 nucleotide sequence: TGTGCCAGCAGTTTATCGCAATTGGCGGAGCGATATGGCTACACCTTC.

This chain links TRBV30 with TRBJ2-3; 7 positions match TRBD2. The V segment lost 3 bases and the J segment 3 bases; nucleotides outside the gene matches: 6. The germline V gene encodes CDR1 GTSNPN and CDR2 SVGIG (reference sequence). The CDR3 spans 14 residues. CDR3 DNA sequence: TGTGCCTGGAGGAGCGGGGTGGGGACAGATACGCAGTATTTT. It specifies CAWRSGVGTDTQYF.